Listed below are T cell receptor beta chains from one sample, sequenced in a study of blood T cells in healthy people across ages. TCRdb re-called the 5' RACE reads with MiXCR, one entry per CDR3 protein. The sample has 550,000 to 650,000 distinct CDR3 sequences, 27% seen once. The same specimen was also included in a second study, on T cells of mothers and their children.

Sample: blood. Source of these receptors: a boy aged 2 to 9 in good health. The CDR3 runs from the conserved cysteine through the conserved F or W. The order of the fields is D gene, J gene, clone size, V gene, CDR3 protein, CDR3 DNA. The D gene is left open where the match is weak. Size tells how often a clone was seen (once, few, many) or the class of an expanded clone, and some rows leave it out.

. TRBJ1-2 few TRBV9 CASSDSFYGYTF TGTGCCAGCAGTGATAGCTTCTATGGCTACACCTTC
TRBD1 TRBJ1-6 . TRBV9 CAGSVGTAHSPLHF TGTGCCGGCAGCGTAGGGACAGCCCATTCACCCCTCCACTTT
. TRBJ2-7 . TRBV7-9 CASSLEGGTTYEQHF TGTGCCAGCAGCTTAGAAGGCGGAACCACCTACGAGCAGCACTTC
. TRBJ2-1 . TRBV9 CASSIRPSENEQFF TGTGCCAGCAGCATAAGGCCCTCGGAGAATGAGCAGTTCTTC
. TRBJ1-2 . TRBV27 CASSLTGGRSFGYTF TGTGCCAGCAGTTTAACCGGGGGCAGGTCGTTTGGCTACACCTTC
TRBD1 TRBJ2-1 . TRBV29-1 CSVENRGACNEQFF TGCAGCGTTGAAAACAGGGGAGCATGCAATGAGCAGTTCTTC
. TRBJ1-1 few TRBV12-3/TRBV12-4 CASRLGAGYTEAFF TGTGCCAGCAGATTAGGGGCAGGGTACACTGAAGCTTTCTTT
. TRBJ2-7 many TRBV29-1 CSVAGTYEQYF TGCAGCGTTGCTGGAACCTACGAGCAGTACTTC
. TRBJ1-1 few TRBV30 CAWSVQGNTEAFF TGTGCCTGGAGTGTACAGGGGAACACTGAAGCTTTCTTT
. TRBJ2-7 . TRBV29-1 CSVTTSRSSYEQYF TGCAGCGTTACAACTAGCAGGAGCTCCTACGAGCAGTACTTC
. TRBJ1-2 . TRBV6-1 CASSEALPIPPYGYTF TGTGCCAGCAGTGAAGCACTACCGATCCCACCCTATGGCTACACCTTC
TRBD1 TRBJ1-2 . TRBV6-6 CASGAGQVDYGYTF TGTGCCAGCGGAGCCGGACAGGTCGACTATGGCTACACCTTC
TRBD2 TRBJ2-5 . TRBV20-1 CSARAGLADASAGTQYF TGCAGTGCTAGGGCGGGACTAGCAGACGCCTCCGCGGGGACCCAGTACTTC
TRBD1 TRBJ1-2 once TRBV20-1 CSARVHGTGGYGYTF TGCAGTGCTAGAGTACATGGGACAGGCGGCTATGGCTACACCTTC
. TRBJ2-5 . TRBV7-8 CASSPSATQYF TGTGCCAGCAGCCCCAGTGCGACCCAGTACTTC
. TRBJ2-3 . TRBV11-1 CASSLWQTSTDTQYF TGTGCCAGCAGCCTCTGGCAGACTAGCACAGATACGCAGTATTTT
. TRBJ1-6 . TRBV6-5 CASRQTYNSPLHF TGTGCCAGTCGACAGACCTATAATTCACCCCTCCACTTT
TRBD2 TRBJ2-2 few TRBV12-3/TRBV12-4 CASRGTSFAGELFF TGTGCCAGCAGGGGGACTAGTTTCGCCGGGGAGCTGTTTTTT
. TRBJ2-1 few TRBV7-6 CASSFAPPAAVIYNEQFF TGTGCCAGCAGCTTCGCCCCCCCAGCGGCGGTTATCTACAATGAGCAGTTCTTC
. TRBJ2-5 . TRBV7-7 CASSLAGPEAQYF TGTGCCAGCAGCTTAGCAGGGCCGGAGGCCCAGTACTTC
TRBD2 TRBJ2-1 . TRBV4-2 CASSQGLAGGWEQFF TGTGCCAGCAGCCAAGGACTAGCGGGGGGCTGGGAGCAGTTCTTC
. TRBJ1-2 . TRBV19 CASSISPGNIGYTF TGTGCCAGTAGTATCTCGCCAGGGAATATCGGCTACACCTTC
. TRBJ2-2 . TRBV5-1 CASSLVERAGTGELFF TGCGCCAGCAGCTTGGTTGAGAGGGCCGGTACCGGGGAGCTGTTTTTT
. TRBJ1-2 few TRBV4-1 CASSQVWGHGRGYTF TGCGCCAGCAGCCAAGTGTGGGGCCACGGTAGGGGCTACACCTTC
. TRBJ2-4 . TRBV7-9 CASSPSRQGINIQYF TGTGCCAGCAGCCCAAGTCGACAAGGCATAAACATTCAGTACTTC
TRBD2 TRBJ2-5 many TRBV2 CASSEARAAGVETQYF TGTGCCAGCAGTGAGGCCCGGGCAGCGGGAGTAGAGACCCAGTACTTC
TRBD2 TRBJ2-7 few TRBV7-2 CASSPLLGLAGVSYEQYF TGTGCCAGCAGCCCACTCCTTGGACTAGCGGGAGTCTCCTACGAGCAGTACTTC